The clone carrying this T cell receptor beta chain was observed a handful of times. Its antigen is currently unknown. Data came from immunoSEQ multiplex PCR; TCRdb stores just in-frame clones and leaves some out. The sample consists of about 280,000 clones, around 89% of them appearing once. This sample is part of a study of cytomegalovirus exposure and HLA in healthy donors. Study overall: The roughly 670 first-cohort repertoires and the 130 or so validation repertoires shared the same platform, a later analysis reported. Broader study findings: Across donors, most TCRs were seen rarely, yet some public ones were widespread.

The trim removed 6 bases at V and 1 base at J, leaving 5 bases unmatched. Germline V gene sequence: CDR1 SGHVS, CDR2 FNYEAQ. This CDR3 is 14 amino acids long. The material sequenced was PBMCs. The sequence was collected from a young woman in good health and CMV-seronegative. The rearrangement uses TRBV7-6 and TRBJ2-7; TRBD1 matches at 8 bases. The CDR3 DNA sequence: TGTGCCAGCAGTCCACAGGGGGAGTCCTACGAGCAGTACTTC. It is translated as CASSPQGESYEQYF.